Reported below is one T cell receptor beta chain. What it binds is not known. Sequencing of the DNA from cultured CD4+ T cells was carried out with the Oncomine TCR Beta short-read assay. TCRdb independently ran MiXCR on the PCR reads; one entry per CDR3 protein. The sample has about 19,000 distinct CDR3 sequences; 45% to 50% are singletons. Trimming shortened V by 0 bases and J by 5 bases, and 5 bases separated the two germline ends. Germline-derived CDR1 and CDR2 are SGHTA and FQGNSA. This CDR3 is built from 13 residues. The data were taken from a study of vaccination and CD4 T cells after COVID-19. Turning to the study itself: Every participant had a vaccine, which was either BNT162b2 or mRNA-1273, given in two doses. Study findings and constraints: Spike mono-reactivity marked 304 of 307 vaccine-specific clones in convalescent patients.

The sample's treatment: approximately 10-day PBMC culture with coronavirus spike peptide pools or control peptides (ViraFEST assay). The ViraFEST method relied on peptide pools to expand antigen-specific T cells, followed by TCR sequencing. The rearrangement links TRBV7-2 to TRBJ1-5; D call uncertain. The receptor was derived from a human donor who had recovered from COVID-19. The sample consisted of CD4+ T cells from blood, cultured in vitro. The CDR3 protein is CASSLAVHQPQHF. For the CDR3, the DNA is TGTGCCAGCAGCTTAGCGGTCCATCAGCCCCAGCATTTT.